This passage covers 4 T cell receptor beta chains from one sample sequenced in a study of OX40 agonist ivuxolimab in advanced cancers. Profiled with immunoSEQ multiplex PCR; TCRdb holds only in-frame clones, not every one. The sample yields roughly 80,000 clones, 70% to 90% seen once. The sequences come from CD4+ or CD8+ T cells sorted from blood, collected in a trial of the OX40 agonist ivuxolimab. The receptors originated from an adult with an advanced solid tumor such as melanoma, head and neck, liver or kidney cancer.

The gene calls are TRBV18 and TRBJ2-1; 8 bases fit TRBD2. The trim removed 2 bases at V and 0 bases at J, leaving 6 bases unmatched. CDR3 length: 17 amino acids. Germline-derived CDR1 and CDR2 are KGHSH and LQKENI. This chain's CDR3 is CASSPASGFRSYNEQFF. Here the CDR3 DNA reads TGTGCCAGCTCACCAGCTAGCGGGTTCCGCTCCTACAATGAGCAGTTCTTC.

The chain joins TRBV5-6 to TRBJ2-5, with D perhaps being TRBD1 or TRBD2 (5 bases each). V dropped 3 bases and J dropped 5 bases, with 11 bases sitting between them. This CDR3 has 13 residues. Per the germline V gene, CDR1 is SGHDT and CDR2 is YYEEEE. CDR3 DNA sequence: TGTGCCAGCAGCTGGGACCCCCAGGAGACCCAGTACTTC. Its protein product is CASSWDPQETQYF.

J is TRBJ1-5 and V is TRBV6-1; D might be TRBD1 (5 bases). Germline V gene sequence: CDR1 MNHNS, CDR2 SASEGT. Trimming cost V 5 bases and J 7 bases, with 18 bases left between them. This CDR3 has 15 amino acids. CDR3 sequence (DNA): TGTGCCAGCAGTCAAATTGGGGCCTCGGGCCAGCCCCAGCATTTT. This codes for CASSQIGASGQPQHF.

The chain carries TRBV25-1 and TRBJ1-4, with 9 bases aligning to TRBD1. V shed 4 bases, J shed 0 bases, and the junction held 9 bases outside the gene matches. The CDR3 length is 18 residues. CDR1 and CDR2 (germline): MGHDK, SYGVNS. The CDR3 is CASSVAGQGPSTNEKLFF. CDR3 in DNA: TGTGCCAGCAGTGTCGCGGGACAGGGACCTTCAACTAATGAAAAACTGTTTTTT. Full variable domain (remainder filled in from reference TRBV25-1 and TRBJ1-4): EADIYQTPRYLVIGTGKKITLECSQTMGHDKMYWYQQDPGMELHLIHYSYGVNSTEKGDLSSESTVSRIRTEHFPLTLESARPSHTSQYLCASSVAGQGPSTNEKLFFGSGTQLSVL.